This T cell receptor beta chain was observed in a study of T cell responses to AZD1222 COVID-19 vaccine listed by TCRdb under 2021. About the study as a whole: A total of approximately 250 trial participants underwent TCR sequencing, of whom approximately 200 had received two doses of AZD1222 and approximately 26 had received two doses of the MenACWY control vaccine. Trial participants were enrolled by age into 18-55, 56-69 and 70-plus year subgroups, with roughly 160, 29 and 62 TCR-sequenced participants respectively. The paper as a whole reports these results and caveats: CD4 TCRs associated with the vaccine covered the entire spike protein, and the dominant responses were in regions 160-218 and 743-854. The 56-69-year group was small, and its depth increase did not reach significance, likely because of low power. Conclusions about previously exposed vaccinees are limited, since just five or six AZD1222 recipients were seropositive for SARS-CoV-2 at baseline. Participants were mostly white British and included more females than males, and it was suggested by the authors that clonal diversity may have been underestimated. Because no day 14 peak-response samples were available, the repertoires could be characterized only after the peak T cell response. Nearly half of unique spike-specific TCRs reportedly recognized epitopes outside regions mutated in the B.1.351 and B.1.1.7 variants. After two AZD1222 doses, both the breadth and the depth of spike-specific TCRs were significantly higher than at day 0 and than in MenACWY recipients.

Remarks on this clone: Its target antigen remains unknown. No base qualities exist here, and no much larger clone lies one base off it.

The CDR3 regions of human TCRbeta chains were analyzed by immunosequencing. On the authors' methods: TCRs in the repertoires were matched against a reference library of SARS-CoV-2-specific TCRs that had been generated with the MIRA antigen-specificity platform. Breadth meant the fraction of unique TCRs that were SARS-CoV-2-associated, whereas depth meant the fraction of total T cells that were SARS-CoV-2-associated. Using the MIRA data, each spike-specific TCR was assigned both to the spike region to which the TCR was reactive and to a CD4 or CD8 class. Log10-transformed breadth and depth values were compared by one-way ANOVA with Sidak's multiple comparisons tests. TCRdb obtained this table from immuneACCESS and retained in-frame rearrangements with V and J assigned. These tables miss some clones; where compared with another copy, unresolved V genes account for less than half of the shortfall, and the remainder is unexplained. Clone size and the V and J calls come from that table; the DNA yielded D and trimming. For this sample there are around 89,000 clones; about 91% appear just once. Roughly 5% of the sample rests with the top ten.

CDR1 and CDR2 are drawn from the germline V gene: ENHRY, SYGVKD. Spanning cysteine to phenylalanine, the CDR3 consists of 12 amino acids. CDR3 DNA is the only sequence kept; it has 36 bases, read in frame from the first base. V lost 3 bases and J lost 3 bases; the stretch between them is 5 bases long. What this sample's time point label stands for: about 28 days (+/-7) after the second vaccine dose. Because spike-specific TCR depth and breadth did not differ between the two schedules, AZD1222 recipients who got a second dose at roughly 4 weeks were pooled with those who got a second dose at roughly 12 weeks. Samples from vaccinated people were obtained from the UK trials COV001 and COV002, which included a single-blind randomized controlled phase 2/3 trial of AZD1222 (ChAdOx1 nCoV-19) in healthy adults. For TCRbeta chain sequencing, PBMC samples were collected from trial participants at day 0 and at day 28 after the second dose.

The receptor comes from an adult who received the AZD1222 COVID-19 vaccine. This specimen was peripheral blood, taken 28 days after the second AZD1222 dose. The V and J genes are TRBV10-3 and TRBJ1-1; confidence is insufficient to name the D gene. The nucleotide sequence reads as follows: TGTGCCATCAGTGAAGGGTACACTGAAGCTTTCTTT. It is translated as CAISEGYTEAFF.